This paragraph reports one T cell receptor (beta chain). Its antigen is as yet unknown. The data belong to a study of graft-versus-host responses after intestinal transplantation. Here immunoSEQ multiplex PCR was the method, and the copy in TCRdb shows in-frame clones only, minus some. Of tens of thousands of clones in the sample, over 85% were seen once. The V and J ends lost 6 bases and 4 bases respectively, with 10 bases between them. The CDR3 loop spans 12 amino acids. Germline V gene lookup returns CDR1 MNHNY and CDR2 SVGAGI (reference sequence). The chain is built from TRBV6-6 and TRBJ2-7; a weak D match, TRBD1 (5 bases). This receptor was obtained from a human donor who received an intestinal transplant. The sequencing here drew on unstimulated CD4+ T cells sorted from spleen or lymph node cells, taken before intestinal transplant. This chain's CDR3 is CASRYQGYEQYF. The CDR3 DNA is TGTGCCAGCAGATATCAGGGATACGAGCAGTACTTC.